This TCR beta chain appears in the sequencing data of a study of T cell repertoires in cytomegalovirus infection. The overall study: TCR beta signatures that were public indicated CMV infection and matching HLA type. Study findings and constraints: Cumulative public TCR beta family frequency identified CMV carriers with the relevant HLA. Dominating the ex vivo response were TCR beta clonotypes that were CMV-specific and HLA-C-restricted.

Per germline, CDR1 MNHEY and CDR2 SVGEGT. V was trimmed by 10 bases and J by 7 bases, leaving 18 bases between them. The CDR3 is 13 residues long. TCRdb redid the calling of the reads with MiXCR, one entry per CDR3 protein. The table has hundreds of thousands of distinct CDR3 sequences, around 24% seen once; the top ten hold 7% to 9%. This clonotype was counted only a few times. What it binds is not known. This receptor was taken from a human donor in good health (CMV status not recorded). Some clones in this sample may be carry-over from other donors' samples. The chain recombines TRBV6-2 or TRBV6-3 with TRBJ2-3, with TRBD1 as a possible D gene (5 bases). The sample taken for sequencing was CD8+ T cells from PBMCs. The CDR3 sequence: CATRQSFTYTQYF. CDR3 in DNA: TGTGCCACCAGACAGTCCTTCACGTATACGCAGTATTTT.